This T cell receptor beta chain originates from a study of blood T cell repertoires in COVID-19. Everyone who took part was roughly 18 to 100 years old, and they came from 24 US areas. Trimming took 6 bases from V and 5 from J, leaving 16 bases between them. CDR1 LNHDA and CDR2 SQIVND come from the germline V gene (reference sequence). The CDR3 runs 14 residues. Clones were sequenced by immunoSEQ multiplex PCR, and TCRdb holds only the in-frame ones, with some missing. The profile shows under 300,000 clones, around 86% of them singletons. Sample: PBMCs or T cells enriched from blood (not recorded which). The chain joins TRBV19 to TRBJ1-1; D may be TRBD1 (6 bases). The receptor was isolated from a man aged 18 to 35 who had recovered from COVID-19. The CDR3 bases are TGTGCCAGTAGGATAACAGGGTTCACGACTGAAGCTTTCTTT. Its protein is CASRITGFTTEAFF.